Shown below are 25 T cell receptor beta chains from a single sample sequenced in a study. TCRdb re-called the 5' RACE reads with MiXCR, one entry per CDR3 protein. The sample yields 6,800 or so distinct CDR3 sequences, 59% seen once. Material for sequencing was tumor-infiltrating memory CD4+ T cells sorted from the breast tumor. Subset noted: memory CD4+ T cells, CD4+CD45RO+CD25-. These receptors came from a female donor with breast cancer.

The chain has TRBV6-1 and TRBJ2-5, with 14 nucleotides matching TRBD2. Unmatched junction bases numbered 7, after V lost 5 bases and J lost 5 bases. The CDR3 has 16 residues. Germline values: CDR1 MNHNS, CDR2 SASEGT. In nucleotides, the CDR3 is TGTGCCAGCAGTCCGGGACTAGCGGGAGCGGGTGAGACCCAGTACTTC. The encoded protein is CASSPGLAGAGETQYF.

The sample holds one count of this clonotype. The V gene is TRBV5-1, the J gene TRBJ2-7; 7 bases are a match to TRBD1. Trimming at V came to 2 bases and at J to 6 bases, leaving 8 bases not matched to a gene. Germline CDR1 is SGHRS and CDR2 is YFSETQ. The CDR3 consists of 14 residues. CDR3: CASSFSGTVTEQYF. The CDR3 DNA reads TGCGCCAGCAGCTTTTCCGGGACAGTCACCGAGCAGTACTTC.

V usage is TRBV7-9 and J usage is TRBJ1-1, with D possibly matching TRBD1 (5 bases). Looked up from germline, CDR1 is SEHNR and CDR2 is FQNEAQ (reference sequence). Between the trimmed V and J ends, which lost 2 bases and 4 bases, there was a span of 17 bases. This CDR3 has 16 residues. Here the CDR3 reads CASSLITGRASTEAFF. In DNA, the CDR3 is TGTGCCAGCAGCTTAATTACGGGCAGGGCGAGCACTGAAGCTTTCTTT.

The table lists this clonotype with a few counts. The chain combines TRBV20-1 with TRBJ1-1; D remains ambiguous. Germline assignment: CDR1 DFQATT and CDR2 SNEGSKA (reference sequence). The CDR3 has 11 amino acids. With 2 bases removed from V and 2 bases from J, the gap between germline ends came to 3 bases. CDR3 nucleotide sequence: TGCAGTGCTAGAAGAAACACTGAAGCTTTCTTT. Protein: CSARRNTEAFF.

This clonotype was observed a handful of times. The CDR3 DNA reads as TGCGCCAGCAGCCTTGGCGTTGAATCGGCCTACGAGCAGTACTTC. This gives the protein CASSLGVESAYEQYF. The rearrangement links TRBV5-1 to TRBJ2-7; no definite D call. The CDR3 has 15 residues. The ends were cut back, 4 bases at V and 2 bases at J, with 16 bases in the middle. Germline values: CDR1 SGHRS, CDR2 YFSETQ.

CDR3 DNA sequence: TGTGCCACCAGTGAAAGGGTGAGCTCCTATAATTCACCCCTCCACTTT. This gives the protein CATSERVSSYNSPLHF. The chain has TRBV24-1 and TRBJ1-6; D call uncertain. Per germline, CDR1 KGHDR and CDR2 SFDVKD. V lost 4 bases and J 0 bases, leaving 9 bases between the germline ends. The CDR3 has 16 residues.

The CDR3 nucleotides are TGCAGTGCTACCGGGACAGGCTGGGATCAGCCCCAGCATTTT. This sequence encodes CSATGTGWDQPQHF. The V gene is TRBV20-1, the J gene TRBJ1-5; 8 bases line up with TRBD1. The length of the CDR3 is 14 residues. The V and J ends lost 4 bases and 5 bases, in that order; junction bases with no gene match: 7. The germline gives CDR1 DFQATT, CDR2 SNEGSKA (reference sequence).

The J gene is TRBJ2-3, the V gene TRBV15; 8 bases match TRBD2. The CDR3 is made up of 15 amino acids. The germline V gene has CDR1 LNHNV and CDR2 YYDKDF (reference sequence). The J segment lost 7 bases and the V segment lost 1 base, leaving 7 bases of the junction unmatched. The CDR3 DNA reads as TGTGCCACCAGCAGAGCGGGGGGGCGCTTGAATACGCAGTATTTT. Translation: CATSRAGGRLNTQYF.

This chain connects TRBV12-3 or TRBV12-4 to TRBJ1-5, with 9 bases matching TRBD1. This CDR3 comprises 17 residues. The ends lost 3 bases at V and 3 bases at J; junction bases unmatched: 9. The CDR3 nucleotides read TGTGCCAGCAGTTTTGTAATGGGACAGGGTTCCAATCAGCCCCAGCATTTT. Residues: CASSFVMGQGSNQPQHF.

Concerning this clonotype itself: Being one base from a much bigger clone, this may be a read error. The chain has TRBV5-1 and TRBJ2-1, with D possibly matching TRBD1 (5 bases). Germline values: CDR1 SGHRS, CDR2 YFSETQ. This CDR3 spans 12 amino acids. CDR3 nucleotides: TGCGCCAGCAGCGCAGGGTACAATGGGCAGTTCTTC. This encodes CASSAGYNGQFF.

This clonotype was recorded once. An end of the junction does not agree with germline; a read error may underlie this. The chain couples TRBV9 to TRBJ1-3, with D tentatively TRBD1 (5 bases). This CDR3 has 14 amino acids. Germline V gene lookup returns CDR1 SGDLS and CDR2 YYNGEE. The CDR3 here is CTSSARAGGNTIYF. For the CDR3, the DNA is TGTACCAGCAGCGCCAGGGCAGGAGGAAACACCATATATTTT.

This chain links TRBV12-3 or TRBV12-4 with TRBJ2-3, with D perhaps TRBD1 (5 bases). This CDR3 is built from 14 residues. Trimming removed 5 bases at V and 2 bases at J, with 11 bases between. The CDR3 DNA reads TGTGCCAGCAGTAAAGGGGTAGACACAGATACGCAGTATTTT. Translated, it gives CASSKGVDTDTQYF.

The chain uses TRBV5-1 and TRBJ2-4; D might be TRBD2 (5 bases). The CDR3 covers 16 residues. The germline gives CDR1 SGHRS, CDR2 YFSETQ. V was cut by 0 bases and J by 0 bases, with 10 bases left in between. DNA of the CDR3: TGCGCCAGCAGCTTGGATCCCGGACTAGCCAAAAACATTCAGTACTTC. Residues: CASSLDPGLAKNIQYF.

Concerning this clonotype itself: One junction end disagrees with the germline gene, perhaps due to a read error. The J gene is TRBJ1-1, the V gene TRBV5-1; 8 bases are a match to TRBD1. The CDR3 is made up of 15 amino acids. Per germline, CDR1 SGHRS and CDR2 YFSETQ. The CDR3 spells CASSPGQGRDTKAFF. In DNA, the CDR3 is TGCGCCAGCAGCCCTGGACAGGGCAGGGACACTAAAGCTTTCTTT.

V gene TRBV5-1 combines with J gene TRBJ2-3; D might be TRBD1 (5 bases). V lost 4 bases to trimming and J lost 6 bases, with 12 bases between them. CDR3 size: 13 residues. Germline V gives CDR1 SGHRS, CDR2 YFSETQ. CDR3 loop: CASSPDIQDTQYF. DNA for the CDR3: TGCGCCAGCAGCCCGGACATACAGGATACGCAGTATTTT.

This clonotype was detected a few times. J is TRBJ2-5 and V is TRBV20-1; TRBD2 agrees at 9 bases. This CDR3 region has 17 residues. Looked up from germline, CDR1 is DFQATT and CDR2 is SNEGSKA (reference sequence). After removal of 3 bases from V and 7 bases from J, the junction contained 18 bases not matched to a gene. The DNA of the CDR3 is TGCAGTGCTAGCCCCTGGGTTCCTAGCGGGGTCCCGGGGACCCAGTACTTC. It is translated as CSASPWVPSGVPGTQYF.

CDR3 amino acids: CSVDDGGRQETQYF. For the CDR3, the DNA is TGCAGCGTTGACGATGGGGGGCGGCAAGAGACCCAGTACTTC. The V and J genes are TRBV29-1 and TRBJ2-5; D tentatively reads TRBD1 or TRBD2 (6 bases each). The CDR3 spans 14 residues. Trimming cost V 3 bases and J 2 bases, with 13 bases left between them. Germline loops: CDR1 SQVTM, CDR2 ANQGSEA.

For this clonotype: No conserved phenylalanine or tryptophan is present at the end of the CDR3, so a read error is the likely explanation. The J gene is TRBJ1-1, the V gene TRBV7-6, with 7 bases lining up with TRBD1. Germline CDR1 is SGHVS and CDR2 is FNYEAQ. The CDR3 contains 14 residues. V lost 4 bases and J lost 3; bases outside the gene matches: 5. The CDR3 nucleotides are TGTGCCAGCAGCTCCGGCGACAGGGACACTGAAGCTTTCTCT. This encodes CASSSGDRDTEAFS.

The chain couples TRBV27 to TRBJ2-3, with D unresolved. The CDR3 contains 15 residues. V was pared by 3 bases and J by 2 bases, with 12 bases between. The germline CDR1 and CDR2 sequences are MNHEY and SMNVEV (reference sequence). The CDR3 reads CASSFSILLTDTQYF. Here the CDR3 DNA reads TGTGCCAGCAGTTTCTCAATCCTACTCACAGATACGCAGTATTTT.

CDR3 protein: CSASTWDEQFF. As DNA, the CDR3 is TGCAGTGCCAGTACTTGGGATGAGCAGTTCTTC. The chain couples TRBV20-1 to TRBJ2-1; D gene unclear. Germline CDR1 reads DFQATT; CDR2 reads SNEGSKA (reference sequence). V lost 6 bases, J lost 8 bases, and 11 bases lay in between. This CDR3 has 11 amino acids.

This clonotype was observed a few times. This rearrangement joins TRBV12-3 or TRBV12-4 to TRBJ2-7; perhaps TRBD1 as D (6 bases). Trimming left V 6 bases short and J 7 bases short, with 13 bases between. There are 12 residues in the CDR3. The CDR3 protein is CASRWEQGEQYF. The CDR3 DNA follows: TGTGCCAGCAGGTGGGAACAGGGAGAGCAGTACTTC.

This clonotype has just a few counts. The chain uses TRBV5-1 and TRBJ1-2; maybe TRBD1 (5 bases). Germline V gene sequence: CDR1 SGHRS, CDR2 YFSETQ. Trimming took 4 bases from V and 0 from J, leaving 16 bases between them. The CDR3 length is 16 residues. The CDR3 bases are TGCGCCAGCAGCACAGGACGGTGGGGACCTAACTATGGCTACACCTTC. Translation: CASSTGRWGPNYGYTF.

The V and J genes are TRBV6-5 and TRBJ1-2; D call uncertain. Germline CDR1 is MNHEY and CDR2 is SVGAGI. Deletions cut 6 bases from V and 4 bases from J, with 18 bases between. This CDR3 comprises 15 residues. The CDR3 here is CASSPIGVEIYGYTF. CDR3 sequence (DNA): TGTGCCAGCAGCCCCATTGGGGTGGAGATCTATGGCTACACCTTC.

V is TRBV2 and J is TRBJ2-7; maybe TRBD2 (5 bases). This CDR3 comprises 15 residues. The germline V gene has CDR1 SNHLY and CDR2 FYNNEI. V shed 2 bases and J shed 3 bases, with 14 bases lying between them. CDR3 nucleotides: TGTGCCAGCAGTGAAAAGCGAGTGGGGAGCTACGAGCAGTACTTC. It specifies CASSEKRVGSYEQYF.

The gene calls are TRBV20-1 and TRBJ2-3; possible D gene TRBD2, 5 bases. With 4 bases removed from V and 6 bases from J, the gap between germline ends came to 8 bases. CDR3 length equals 11 residues. Germline-derived CDR1 and CDR2 are DFQATT and SNEGSKA (reference sequence). The CDR3, as DNA: TGCAGTGCTACACTAGAGGATACGCAGTATTTT. Translated: CSATLEDTQYF.